The sequence of this TCR beta chain was determined in a study of cytomegalovirus exposure and HLA in healthy donors. Study overall: When 350 to 500 donors were genotyped, roughly four fifths of them were found to fall in the Caucasian-associated ancestry cluster.

The study's findings and limits: Among donors in an Asian-associated ancestry cluster, a later analysis reportedly found fewer N-insertions than the roughly 610-donor mean. Most TCR sequences were seen very rarely across donors, but some public TCRs occurred in many. Productive rates of about 90% or about 30% were seen for most TCR beta V segments in an earlier analysis.

The PCR made use of 60 Vbeta and 13 Jbeta primers. Clones were read by immunoSEQ multiplex PCR, and TCRdb kept only the in-frame ones, dropping some. The sample comprises about 170,000 clones, 80% of which are singletons, and about 2% rests with the top ten. To note about this clone: Its antigen remains unidentified.

This TCR derives from a male donor in good health and CMV-seronegative. Sequencing input: PBMCs.

The CDR3 DNA reads TGTGCCAGCAGTTACTCGGGGGGAACTAACTATGGCTACACCTTC. Its translation is CASSYSGGTNYGYTF. The chain combines TRBV6-5 with TRBJ1-2, with D perhaps matching TRBD1 (5 bases). Germline-derived CDR1 and CDR2 are MNHEY and SVGAGI. With 0 bases removed from V and 0 bases from J, the gap between germline ends came to 8 bases. This CDR3 has 15 residues.